This TCR beta chain appears in the sequencing data of a study of persistence of HIV-infected CD4 T cells. As concerns this clone: The antigen is not known.

Overall study results and limits: Degenerate expanded CDR3beta sequences were enriched among CMV- and Gag-responding cells.

The immunoSEQ assay was version 4, run in survey mode. Measured with immunoSEQ multiplex PCR; TCRdb has only the in-frame clones, and not every one. The top ten clones hold roughly 1.8% of a sample with around 26,000 clones, around 74% of them seen once. An overlapping HIV-1 Gag peptide pool stimulated these cells at 0.75 to 1 ug/peptide/mL. Sorting selected CD4+ T cells upregulating both CD40 ligand and CD69. For around 17 hours, CD8-depleted PBMCs received anti-CD28/CD49d costimulation, a CD40-blocking antibody and enfuvirtide. The CDR3 covers 15 residues. V lost 5 bases and J 5 bases, leaving 14 bases between the germline ends. Looked up from germline, CDR1 is KGHDR and CDR2 is SFDVKD.

Here the sequenced sample was CD4+ T cells sorted from PBMCs after roughly 20-hour stimulation, taken from a patient who received antiretroviral therapy. This chain links TRBV24-1 with TRBJ2-2; TRBD1 or TRBD2 may be the D gene (5 bases each). The origin of this receptor is an adult man with HIV who was CMV-seropositive. The CDR3 loop is CATSVGDPITGELFF. CDR3 DNA sequence: TGTGCCACCAGTGTTGGGGACCCGATTACCGGGGAGCTGTTTTTT.